This T cell receptor (beta chain) was retrieved from a study of T cells in Graves' hyperthyroidism and ophthalmopathy. Study background: Peripheral blood specimens were obtained at initial diagnosis, prior to any treatment. Findings and limits, study-wide: Model predictions of ophthalmopathy came a median around 7.1 months before onset.

Notes on this clonotype: Its target is unknown.

Germline V gene lookup returns CDR1 KGHDR and CDR2 SFDVKD. The CDR3 loop spans 14 amino acids. Trimming took off 5 bases at V and 6 bases at J, with 12 bases between the two ends. RNA transcripts gave rise to amplified TCR beta CDR3 regions. First-round RT-PCR of the TCR CDR3 relied on the HTBI primer set. TCRdb reprocessed the multiplex PCR reads via MiXCR and lists one record per CDR3 protein. This table holds around 350,000 distinct CDR3 sequences, approximately 19% found once. The receptor's source is a woman under 30 with Graves' hyperthyroidism. The material sequenced was blood. The V and J genes are TRBV24-1 and TRBJ2-2; D unresolved. The CDR3, as DNA: TGTGCCACCAGTGCGGGCCTCCCCGCCGGGGAGCTGTTTTTT. It translates to CATSAGLPAGELFF.